This is a list of T cell receptor beta chains from one sample in a study of blood T cell repertoires in COVID-19. The repertoire was sequenced with immunoSEQ multiplex PCR; TCRdb's copy has only in-frame clones and lacks some. Seen here are fewer than 450,000 clones, 88% observed once, and the top ten hold 1.2%. Sequenced: PBMCs or T cells enriched from blood (not recorded which). These receptors all stem from a woman under 30 who had recovered from COVID-19. CDR3s include the opening cysteine and the closing phenylalanine or tryptophan. Fields, in order: J gene, V gene, clone size, CDR3 length, D gene, CDR3 DNA, CDR3 protein. D genes are given only for firm matches. Clone size is shown for a subset of rows, as once, few, many or a class of expanded clone.

j_call: TRBJ2-3
v_call: TRBV9
clone_size: NA
cdr3_length: 11
d_call: NA
cdr3_nt: TGTGCCAGCAGCGCGGGGGATACGCAGTATTTT
cdr3_aa: CASSAGDTQYF

j_call: TRBJ1-1
v_call: TRBV28
clone_size: once
cdr3_length: 14
d_call: NA
cdr3_nt: TGTGCCAGCAGTTCCCTATTCTCGAACACTGAAGCTTTCTTT
cdr3_aa: CASSSLFSNTEAFF

j_call: TRBJ1-4
v_call: TRBV6-5
clone_size: NA
cdr3_length: 13
d_call: NA
cdr3_nt: TGTGCCAGCAGGGGGGGTCAAAGGAGAGGACTGTTTTTT
cdr3_aa: CASRGGQRRGLFF

j_call: TRBJ2-3
v_call: TRBV29-1
clone_size: NA
cdr3_length: 14
d_call: NA
cdr3_nt: TGCAGCGTTGCGCGCTCCTTGAGGGCAGATACGCAGTATTTT
cdr3_aa: CSVARSLRADTQYF

j_call: TRBJ1-1
v_call: TRBV19
clone_size: NA
cdr3_length: 14
d_call: TRBD1
cdr3_nt: TGTGCCAGTAGTATTGCAGGGGGGAACACTGAAGCTTTCTTT
cdr3_aa: CASSIAGGNTEAFF

j_call: TRBJ1-1
v_call: TRBV11-2
clone_size: NA
cdr3_length: 13
d_call: NA
cdr3_nt: TGTGCCAGCAGCTTACGAACGGGCACTGAAGCTTTCTTT
cdr3_aa: CASSLRTGTEAFF

j_call: TRBJ2-5
v_call: TRBV5-4
clone_size: once
cdr3_length: 18
d_call: TRBD2
cdr3_nt: TGTGCCAGCAGCTTGAGCAGGGCTAGCGGGGGGCGCGAAAAGACCCAGTACTTC
cdr3_aa: CASSLSRASGGREKTQYF

j_call: TRBJ1-2
v_call: TRBV5-1
clone_size: NA
cdr3_length: 13
d_call: NA
cdr3_nt: TGTGCCAGCAGTGAAGGAGGCGGCTATGGCTACACCTTC
cdr3_aa: CASSEGGGYGYTF

j_call: TRBJ2-3
v_call: TRBV7-6
clone_size: NA
cdr3_length: 15
d_call: TRBD2
cdr3_nt: TGTGCCAGCAGCCCAGCGGGGGCCAGCACAGATACGCAGTATTTT
cdr3_aa: CASSPAGASTDTQYF

j_call: TRBJ1-1
v_call: TRBV10-3
clone_size: NA
cdr3_length: 14
d_call: NA
cdr3_nt: TGTGCCATCAGTCTTGGCGGAAGGAACACTGAAGCTTTCTTT
cdr3_aa: CAISLGGRNTEAFF

j_call: TRBJ2-1
v_call: TRBV27
clone_size: NA
cdr3_length: 16
d_call: NA
cdr3_nt: TGTGCCAGCAGTCCCAGGGCCTCTGGGGGGGCCAATGAGCAGTTCTTC
cdr3_aa: CASSPRASGGANEQFF

j_call: TRBJ1-3
v_call: TRBV7-2
clone_size: few
cdr3_length: 15
d_call: NA
cdr3_nt: TGTGCCAGCAGCTTCCCAGGCCGCTCTGGAAACACCATATATTTT
cdr3_aa: CASSFPGRSGNTIYF

j_call: TRBJ2-2
v_call: TRBV4-1
clone_size: NA
cdr3_length: 16
d_call: TRBD2
cdr3_nt: TGCGCCAGCAGCCTTTTTAGCGGGGTGAGCACCGGGGAGCTGTTTTTT
cdr3_aa: CASSLFSGVSTGELFF

j_call: TRBJ1-2
v_call: TRBV19
clone_size: NA
cdr3_length: 14
d_call: TRBD1
cdr3_nt: TGTGCCAGTAGTTGGACAGGGGTGGACTATGGCTACACCTTC
cdr3_aa: CASSWTGVDYGYTF

j_call: TRBJ2-1
v_call: TRBV3-1/TRBV3-2
clone_size: NA
cdr3_length: 14
d_call: TRBD2
cdr3_nt: TGTGCCAGCACCTCAGTAGCGGGACTAAATGAGCAGTTCTTC
cdr3_aa: CASTSVAGLNEQFF

j_call: TRBJ1-6
v_call: TRBV5-5
clone_size: NA
cdr3_length: 17
d_call: TRBD1
cdr3_nt: TGTGCCAGCAGCTTAAGGGACAGAGCCTCCTATAATTCACCCCTCCACTTT
cdr3_aa: CASSLRDRASYNSPLHF

j_call: TRBJ1-2
v_call: TRBV25-1
clone_size: NA
cdr3_length: 14
d_call: NA
cdr3_nt: TGTGCCAGCAGTGAATCGGTGCAGGGCCGGGGCTACACCTTC
cdr3_aa: CASSESVQGRGYTF

j_call: TRBJ2-7
v_call: TRBV7-8
clone_size: NA
cdr3_length: 13
d_call: NA
cdr3_nt: TGTGCCAGCAGCTTAGTTGCGTTTGAGGAGCAGTACTTC
cdr3_aa: CASSLVAFEEQYF

j_call: TRBJ2-5
v_call: TRBV4-3
clone_size: few
cdr3_length: 13
d_call: NA
cdr3_nt: TGCGCCAGCAGCCAAGGGACAGCAGAGACCCAGTACTTC
cdr3_aa: CASSQGTAETQYF

j_call: TRBJ1-4
v_call: TRBV28
clone_size: NA
cdr3_length: 15
d_call: NA
cdr3_nt: TGTGCCAGCAGTTTCCCCACAGGGCGTTCTGAAAAACTGTTTTTT
cdr3_aa: CASSFPTGRSEKLFF

j_call: TRBJ2-1
v_call: TRBV5-1
clone_size: NA
cdr3_length: 16
d_call: TRBD2
cdr3_nt: TGCGCCAGCAGCTCTACCACTAGCGGGGGGGCCAATGAGCAGTTCTTC
cdr3_aa: CASSSTTSGGANEQFF

j_call: TRBJ2-2
v_call: TRBV11-3
clone_size: NA
cdr3_length: 12
d_call: NA
cdr3_nt: TGTGCCAGCAGCTTACGGGCCGGGGAGCTGTTTTTT
cdr3_aa: CASSLRAGELFF

j_call: TRBJ1-6
v_call: TRBV30
clone_size: few
cdr3_length: 14
d_call: NA
cdr3_nt: TGTGCCTGGAGTCCTGGGGCAGACTCTCCACCCCTCCACTTT
cdr3_aa: CAWSPGADSPPLHF

j_call: TRBJ1-1
v_call: TRBV5-1
clone_size: NA
cdr3_length: 14
d_call: NA
cdr3_nt: TGCGCCAGCAGCATAGCCAGAATGAACACTGAAGCTTTCTTT
cdr3_aa: CASSIARMNTEAFF

j_call: TRBJ1-1
v_call: TRBV19
clone_size: few
cdr3_length: 13
d_call: NA
cdr3_nt: TGTGCCAGTTACCACCCTATGAACACTGAAGCTTTCTTT
cdr3_aa: CASYHPMNTEAFF

j_call: TRBJ2-3
v_call: TRBV7-2
clone_size: NA
cdr3_length: 16
d_call: NA
cdr3_nt: TGTGCCAGCAGTATAGCAGGGCAGGGGATCACAGATACGCAGTATTTT
cdr3_aa: CASSIAGQGITDTQYF

j_call: TRBJ1-2
v_call: TRBV9
clone_size: NA
cdr3_length: 18
d_call: NA
cdr3_nt: TGTGCCAGCAGCGCCTCCGAAATGTACAGAGACGGAAGCTATGGCTACACCTTC
cdr3_aa: CASSASEMYRDGSYGYTF

j_call: TRBJ2-5
v_call: TRBV25-1
clone_size: once
cdr3_length: 14
d_call: TRBD1
cdr3_nt: TGTGCCAGCAGTCTACAACAGGGGGCTGAGACCCAGTACTTC
cdr3_aa: CASSLQQGAETQYF

j_call: TRBJ2-1
v_call: TRBV9
clone_size: once
cdr3_length: 15
d_call: NA
cdr3_nt: TGTGCCAGCAGCGCTTATACCGGACTAATCAATGAGCAGTTCTTC
cdr3_aa: CASSAYTGLINEQFF

j_call: TRBJ1-4
v_call: TRBV30
clone_size: NA
cdr3_length: 13
d_call: NA
cdr3_nt: TGTGCCTGGGACGCAGGGTTTTATGAAAAACTGTTTTTT
cdr3_aa: CAWDAGFYEKLFF

j_call: TRBJ1-6
v_call: TRBV15
clone_size: NA
cdr3_length: 18
d_call: NA
cdr3_nt: TGTGCCACCAGCAGAGGACGGGGGGGGAGCTCCTATAATTCACCCCTCCACTTT
cdr3_aa: CATSRGRGGSSYNSPLHF

j_call: TRBJ2-2
v_call: TRBV5-1
clone_size: NA
cdr3_length: 15
d_call: NA
cdr3_nt: TGCGCCAGCAGCCCCCGAGGCCCGAACACCGGGGAGCTGTTTTTT
cdr3_aa: CASSPRGPNTGELFF

j_call: TRBJ1-2
v_call: TRBV5-8
clone_size: NA
cdr3_length: 14
d_call: TRBD1
cdr3_nt: TGTGCCAGCAGCTTGGATACAGGGGCCTATGGCTACACCTTC
cdr3_aa: CASSLDTGAYGYTF

j_call: TRBJ1-6
v_call: TRBV2
clone_size: NA
cdr3_length: 13
d_call: NA
cdr3_nt: TGTGCCAGGGGGCCCTCCCATAATTCACCCCTCCACTTT
cdr3_aa: CARGPSHNSPLHF

j_call: TRBJ2-2
v_call: TRBV3-1/TRBV3-2
clone_size: NA
cdr3_length: 12
d_call: NA
cdr3_nt: TGTGCCAGCAGCCAGCCAGGCGGGGAGCTGTTTTTT
cdr3_aa: CASSQPGGELFF

j_call: TRBJ1-5
v_call: TRBV7-8
clone_size: NA
cdr3_length: 16
d_call: NA
cdr3_nt: TGTGCCAGCAGCTTGATTGTGGCAGGGGGCAATCAGCCCCAGCATTTT
cdr3_aa: CASSLIVAGGNQPQHF

j_call: TRBJ1-1
v_call: TRBV9
clone_size: NA
cdr3_length: 15
d_call: NA
cdr3_nt: TGTGCCAGCAGCGGCCGACAGGACATGAACACTGAAGCTTTCTTT
cdr3_aa: CASSGRQDMNTEAFF

j_call: TRBJ1-3
v_call: TRBV29-1
clone_size: NA
cdr3_length: 13
d_call: NA
cdr3_nt: TGCAGCGTTGAAGGGGGCGAAGGAAACACCATATATTTT
cdr3_aa: CSVEGGEGNTIYF

j_call: TRBJ1-1
v_call: TRBV4-1
clone_size: NA
cdr3_length: 11
d_call: NA
cdr3_nt: TGCGCCAGCAGCCAGGCCCTTGAAGCTTTCTTT
cdr3_aa: CASSQALEAFF

j_call: TRBJ2-7
v_call: TRBV18
clone_size: NA
cdr3_length: 14
d_call: NA
cdr3_nt: TGTGCCAGCTCACCACAGGGGGTTTCCTACGAGCAGTACTTC
cdr3_aa: CASSPQGVSYEQYF

j_call: TRBJ1-5
v_call: TRBV19
clone_size: few
cdr3_length: 13
d_call: TRBD1
cdr3_nt: TGTGCCAGTAGTATCGGACAGGATCAGCCCCAGCATTTT
cdr3_aa: CASSIGQDQPQHF

j_call: TRBJ1-2
v_call: TRBV12-5
clone_size: NA
cdr3_length: 14
d_call: NA
cdr3_nt: TGTGCTAGTGGTTTGCCCAACCCGAACGGTGGCTACACCTTC
cdr3_aa: CASGLPNPNGGYTF

j_call: TRBJ1-2
v_call: TRBV6-5
clone_size: NA
cdr3_length: 14
d_call: NA
cdr3_nt: TGTGCCAGCAGCACGGGACTCCCTAACTATGGCTACACCTTC
cdr3_aa: CASSTGLPNYGYTF

j_call: TRBJ1-2
v_call: TRBV6-2/TRBV6-3
clone_size: NA
cdr3_length: 13
d_call: NA
cdr3_nt: TGTGCCAGCAGTACCGGACTCCACTATGGCTACACCTTC
cdr3_aa: CASSTGLHYGYTF

j_call: TRBJ1-4
v_call: TRBV12-5
clone_size: few
cdr3_length: 17
d_call: NA
cdr3_nt: TGTGCTAGTGCCCCCCAACTCAGAGCAGATGGGGGCGAAAAACTGTTTTTT
cdr3_aa: CASAPQLRADGGEKLFF